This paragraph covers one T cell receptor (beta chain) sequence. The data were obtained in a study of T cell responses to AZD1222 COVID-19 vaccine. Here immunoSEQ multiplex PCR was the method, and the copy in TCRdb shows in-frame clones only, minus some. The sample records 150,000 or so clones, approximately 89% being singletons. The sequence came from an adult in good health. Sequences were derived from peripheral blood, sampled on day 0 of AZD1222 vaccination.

The CDR3 loop reads CASSSDRNTIYF. The CDR3 DNA sequence: TGTGCCAGCAGTTCCGACCGAAACACCATATATTTT. The chain uses TRBV6-5 and TRBJ1-3; D not certain. V gave up 4 bases and J gave up 5 bases, with 6 bases separating them. CDR3 length: 12 amino acids. CDR1 is MNHEY and CDR2 is SVGAGI in the germline V gene.